The clone carrying this TCR beta chain occurred many times. There are 13 residues in the CDR3. Trimming pared 6 bases from V and 7 bases from J, leaving 12 bases between. The sample comes from a study of patients and donors after allogeneic stem cell transplantation. Each CDR3 protein gets one entry after TCRdb re-called the RT-PCR reads with MiXCR. This sample has approximately 410,000 distinct CDR3 sequences, with 16% found just once. The rearrangement joins TRBV12-3 or TRBV12-4 to TRBJ2-2; unclear D gene. This TCR derives from a human donor who was either an allogeneic HSCT recipient or a stem cell or donor lymphocyte infusion donor (not recorded which). It is not recorded whose cells these are; they may come from a transplant donor. Specimen: blood, either unsorted or a sorted T cell fraction (not recorded which). The chain's CDR3 is CASRPSLGGELFF. The CDR3 bases are TGTGCCAGCAGGCCCAGTTTGGGCGGGGAGCTGTTTTTT.